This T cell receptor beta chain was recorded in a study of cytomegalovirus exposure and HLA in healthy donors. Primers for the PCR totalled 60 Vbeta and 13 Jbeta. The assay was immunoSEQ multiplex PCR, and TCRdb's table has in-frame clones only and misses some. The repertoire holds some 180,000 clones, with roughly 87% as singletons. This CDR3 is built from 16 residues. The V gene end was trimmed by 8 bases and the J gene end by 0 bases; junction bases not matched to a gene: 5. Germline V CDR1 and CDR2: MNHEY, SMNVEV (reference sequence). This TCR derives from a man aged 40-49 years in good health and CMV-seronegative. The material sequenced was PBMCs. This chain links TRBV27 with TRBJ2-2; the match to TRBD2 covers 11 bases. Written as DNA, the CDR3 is TGTGCCAGCCGCTGGGGACTAGCGGCGAACACCGGGGAGCTGTTTTTT. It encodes CASRWGLAANTGELFF.